Included here is one T cell receptor (beta chain) sequence, with context. Its antigen remains unidentified. These data belong to a study of cytomegalovirus exposure and HLA in healthy donors. PCR involved 60 Vbeta and 13 Jbeta primers. Some clones are missing from TCRdb's copy, which holds only in-frame ones; the method was immunoSEQ multiplex PCR. The sample holds about 64,000 clones, 55% to 80% seen once. Study outcomes and limitations: In a later analysis, HLA-associated beta chains showed higher expansion and lower generation probabilities than comparable chains. Later analysis demonstrated an association between a missense DCLRE1C variant and TCR beta V- and J-gene trimming. The authors confirmed in vitro that a few CMV-associated chains were specific for CMV antigens. Common viral pathogens seemed to be connected with several of the most significant clusters, according to a later analysis.

CDR1 and CDR2 (germline): SGHDT, YYEEEE. Trimming took 0 bases from V and 0 from J; bases not matched to a gene: 8. The CDR3 runs 17 residues. What was sequenced was PBMCs. The rearrangement joins TRBV5-6 to TRBJ1-1; 7 bases map to TRBD1. The TCR sequence derives from a woman in her fifties or sixties in good health and CMV-seronegative. As DNA, the CDR3 is TGTGCCAGCAGCTTGGGGAGTGGCGGGACAGTGAACACTGAAGCTTTCTTT. Its translation is CASSLGSGGTVNTEAFF.